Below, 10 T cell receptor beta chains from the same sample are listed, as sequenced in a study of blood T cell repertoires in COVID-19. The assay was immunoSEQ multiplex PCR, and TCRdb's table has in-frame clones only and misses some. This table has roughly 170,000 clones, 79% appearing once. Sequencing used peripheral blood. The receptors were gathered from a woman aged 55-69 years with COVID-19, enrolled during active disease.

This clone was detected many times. The CDR3: CASSLSSGLEQYF. The CDR3 nucleotides are TGCGCCAGCAGCTTGTCTAGCGGGCTCGAGCAGTACTTC. The chain recombines TRBV5-1 with TRBJ2-7, with 8 bases lining up with TRBD2. With 1 base clipped from V and 6 bases from J, the junction kept 3 bases outside the gene matches. This CDR3 is built from 13 residues. Germline CDR1 reads SGHRS; CDR2 reads YFSETQ.

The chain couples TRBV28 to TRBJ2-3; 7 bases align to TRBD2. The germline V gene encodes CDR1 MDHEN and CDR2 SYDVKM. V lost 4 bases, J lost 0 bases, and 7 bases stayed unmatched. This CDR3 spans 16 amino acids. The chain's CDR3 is CASSSPTTSSTDTQYF. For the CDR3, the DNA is TGTGCCAGCAGTTCACCAACGACTAGCAGCACAGATACGCAGTATTTT.

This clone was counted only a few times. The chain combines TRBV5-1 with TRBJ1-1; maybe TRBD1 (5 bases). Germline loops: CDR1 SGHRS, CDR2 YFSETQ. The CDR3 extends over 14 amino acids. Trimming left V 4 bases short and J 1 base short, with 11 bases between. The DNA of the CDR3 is TGCGCCAGCAGCAGGGGCACCTCGAACACTGAAGCTTTCTTT. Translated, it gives CASSRGTSNTEAFF.

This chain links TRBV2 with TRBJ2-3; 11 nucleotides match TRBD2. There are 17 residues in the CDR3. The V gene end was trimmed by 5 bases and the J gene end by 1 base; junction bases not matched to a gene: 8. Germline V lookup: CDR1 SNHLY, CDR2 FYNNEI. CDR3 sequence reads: CASSYFSGGAGTDTQYF. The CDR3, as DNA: TGTGCCAGCAGTTACTTTAGCGGGGGGGCAGGCACAGATACGCAGTATTTT.

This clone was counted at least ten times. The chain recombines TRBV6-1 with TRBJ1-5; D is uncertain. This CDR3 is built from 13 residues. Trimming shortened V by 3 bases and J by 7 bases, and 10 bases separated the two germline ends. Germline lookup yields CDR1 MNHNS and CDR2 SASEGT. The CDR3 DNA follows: TGTGCCAGCAGTGATGTGTCAGCGCAGCCCCAGCATTTT. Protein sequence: CASSDVSAQPQHF.

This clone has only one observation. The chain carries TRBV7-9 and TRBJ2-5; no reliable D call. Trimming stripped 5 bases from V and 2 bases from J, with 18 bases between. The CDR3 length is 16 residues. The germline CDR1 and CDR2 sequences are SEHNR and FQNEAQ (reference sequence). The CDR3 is CASSDPQVGYQETQYF. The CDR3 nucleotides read TGTGCCAGCAGCGACCCCCAGGTGGGTTATCAAGAGACCCAGTACTTC.

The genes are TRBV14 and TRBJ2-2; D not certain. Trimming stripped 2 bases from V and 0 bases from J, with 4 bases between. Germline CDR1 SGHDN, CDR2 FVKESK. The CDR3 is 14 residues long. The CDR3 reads CASSQPANTGELFF. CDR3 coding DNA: TGTGCCAGCAGCCAACCAGCGAACACCGGGGAGCTGTTTTTT. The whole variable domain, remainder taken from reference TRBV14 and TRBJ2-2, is EAGVTQFPSHSVIEKGQTVTLRCDPISGHDNLYWYRRVMGKEIKFLLHFVKESKQDESGMPNNRFLAERTGGTYSTLKVQPAELEDSGVYFCASSQPANTGELFFGEGSRLTVL.

The CDR3 here is CASSQGARYEQYF. CDR3 nucleotide sequence: TGTGCCAGCTCACAGGGGGCGCGGTACGAGCAGTACTTC. The J gene is TRBJ2-7, the V gene TRBV18; 7 bases agree with TRBD1. The CDR3 is made up of 13 amino acids. CDR1 and CDR2 from the germline V gene are KGHSH and LQKENI. J was trimmed by 4 bases and V by 4 bases; bases with no gene match: 4.

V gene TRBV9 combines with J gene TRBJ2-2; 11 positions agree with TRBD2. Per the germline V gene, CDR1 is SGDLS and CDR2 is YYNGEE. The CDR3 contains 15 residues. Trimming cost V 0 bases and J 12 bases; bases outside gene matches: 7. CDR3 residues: CASSVASTSGAKLFF. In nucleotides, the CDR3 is TGTGCCAGCAGCGTAGCATCGACTAGCGGGGCGAAGCTGTTTTTT.

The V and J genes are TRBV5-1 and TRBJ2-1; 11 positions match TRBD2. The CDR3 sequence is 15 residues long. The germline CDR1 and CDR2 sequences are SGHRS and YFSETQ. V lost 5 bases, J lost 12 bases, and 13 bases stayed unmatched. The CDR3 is CASRTTLAGGDSQFF. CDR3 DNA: TGCGCCAGCAGGACAACCCTAGCGGGAGGCGATTCGCAGTTCTTC.